Below, 31 T cell receptor beta chains from the same sample are listed, as sequenced in a study of shared clonotypes between healthy human individuals. The method was immunoSEQ multiplex PCR; TCRdb's version includes in-frame clones alone and lacks a portion of them. This table has approximately 2.4 million clones, 90% to 96% appearing once. The specimen sequenced was naive CD4+ T cells sorted from blood. Subset: CD45RA+ positively selected. The source is a man younger than 30 in good health.

V gene TRBV6-5 combines with J gene TRBJ2-1; TRBD1 agrees at 8 bases. Looked up from germline, CDR1 is MNHEY and CDR2 is SVGAGI. This CDR3 has 16 residues. V gave up 0 bases and J gave up 9 bases; unmatched junction bases: 10. The CDR3 sequence is CASSYSADRGLSEQFF. CDR3 DNA: TGTGCCAGCAGTTACTCGGCAGACAGGGGATTGAGTGAGCAGTTCTTC.

This chain uses TRBV4-3 with TRBJ1-4; no reliable D call. The CDR3 extends over 15 amino acids. The germline V gene encodes CDR1 LGHNA and CDR2 YSLEER. Trimming pared 0 bases from V and 6 bases from J, leaving 11 bases between. The CDR3 DNA follows: TGCGCCAGCAGCCAAGATGGCCTCCCCTATGAAAAACTGTTTTTT. Encoded protein: CASSQDGLPYEKLFF.

In its sample, this clone was seen a few times. V gene TRBV9 combines with J gene TRBJ1-5; D not certain. CDR3 size: 15 residues. Trimming took 0 bases from V and 2 from J, leaving 9 bases between them. Germline-derived CDR1 and CDR2 are SGDLS and YYNGEE. This CDR3 reads CASSVGYMGNQPQHF. The CDR3 DNA sequence: TGTGCCAGCAGCGTAGGGTATATGGGCAATCAGCCCCAGCATTTT.

Notes on this clone: Other DNA sequences in the sample encode the same CDR3. The V and J genes are TRBV29-1 and TRBJ1-1; 8 bases fit TRBD1. The CDR3 sequence is 12 residues long. The germline V gene encodes CDR1 SQVTM and CDR2 ANQGSEA. V was pared by 6 bases and J by 3 bases, with 3 bases of the junction left unmatched. CDR3 loop: CSVAQGDTEAFF. The CDR3 DNA is TGCAGCGTCGCACAGGGGGACACTGAAGCTTTCTTT.

CDR3 in DNA: TGCGCCAGCAGCCTTGCCAGTAGTAGCGCGTACAGCACAGATACGCAGTATTTT. This codes for CASSLASSSAYSTDTQYF. This rearrangement joins TRBV5-1 to TRBJ2-3; maybe TRBD2 (5 bases). The length of the CDR3 is 18 residues. Germline-derived CDR1 and CDR2 are SGHRS and YFSETQ. The V end was cut by 4 bases, the J end by 0 bases, with 21 bases between.

The chain uses TRBV20-1 and TRBJ1-1; the D is unclear. Germline V gives CDR1 DFQATT, CDR2 SNEGSKA (reference sequence). V gave up 5 bases and J gave up 4 bases, with 8 bases separating them. The CDR3 has 11 amino acids. The DNA of the CDR3 is TGCAGTGCTGGTCCGTCCACTGAAGCTTTCTTT. It codes for CSAGPSTEAFF.

The V gene is TRBV6-1, the J gene TRBJ2-3; D remains unclear. Germline V gene sequence: CDR1 MNHNS, CDR2 SASEGT. The CDR3 covers 13 residues. The ends were cut back, 0 bases at V and 2 bases at J, with 3 bases in the middle. The CDR3 nucleotides are TGTGCCAGCAGTGAAGCCCTCACAGATACGCAGTATTTT. It codes for CASSEALTDTQYF.

The rearrangement uses TRBV5-1 and TRBJ2-5; a possible D gene is TRBD2 (5 bases). The CDR3 spans 16 residues. Trimming took off 0 bases at V and 2 bases at J, with 14 bases between the two ends. CDR1 SGHRS and CDR2 YFSETQ come from the germline V gene. CDR3 sequence: CASSLAGVAEQETQYF. The CDR3 DNA reads as TGCGCCAGCAGCTTGGCCGGGGTAGCAGAACAAGAGACCCAGTACTTC.

The CDR3, as DNA: TGCGCCAGCAGCTTGGGTACTAGCGGGTTAGAGACCCAGTACTTC. Amino acid sequence: CASSLGTSGLETQYF. The rearrangement joins TRBV5-1 to TRBJ2-5; 9 bases map to TRBD2. The germline gives CDR1 SGHRS, CDR2 YFSETQ. The junction had 4 bases not matched to a gene; V was cut back by 0 bases and J by 4 bases. This CDR3 contains 15 residues.

The chain recombines TRBV19 with TRBJ2-1; a possible D gene is TRBD2 (5 bases). CDR1 is LNHDA, CDR2 SQIVND, per germline (reference sequence). Trimming removed 6 bases from V and 0 bases from J, with 12 bases in between. This CDR3 is 15 amino acids long. The CDR3 nucleotides read TGTGCCAGTAGGGCTAGCCCTAGCTCCTACAATGAGCAGTTCTTC. This translates into CASRASPSSYNEQFF.

The chain combines TRBV30 with TRBJ1-3; no clear D gene. Germline V CDR1 and CDR2: GTSNPN, SVGIG (reference sequence). This CDR3 is 12 amino acids long. V lost 0 bases and J lost 2, with 2 bases in between. CDR3 bases: TGTGCCTGGAGTGTACCTGGAAACACCATATATTTT. Translation: CAWSVPGNTIYF.

The chain is built from TRBV4-3 and TRBJ2-3; 10 bases match TRBD2. The CDR3 has 18 residues. Trimming took 1 base from V and 5 from J; bases not matched to a gene: 12. Per the germline V gene, CDR1 is LGHNA and CDR2 is YSLEER. This chain's CDR3 is CASSQVLWSGREGDTQYF. In DNA form, the CDR3 reads TGCGCCAGCAGCCAAGTCCTCTGGAGCGGGAGGGAGGGAGATACGCAGTATTTT.

V is TRBV5-6 and J is TRBJ2-2; D unresolved. The CDR3 is 16 amino acids. Germline V lookup: CDR1 SGHDT, CDR2 YYEEEE. Trimming pared 0 bases from V and 4 bases from J, leaving 13 bases between. The CDR3 region is CASSLGPGFLTGELFF. In nucleotides, the CDR3 is TGTGCCAGCAGCTTGGGGCCGGGTTTCCTCACCGGGGAGCTGTTTTTT.

This clone was found once. The rearrangement uses TRBV11-3 and TRBJ2-1, with 7 nucleotides matching TRBD2. V trimming: 5 bases; J trimming: 2 bases; junction bases outside the gene matches: 9. Germline lookup yields CDR1 SGHNT and CDR2 YENEEA. The CDR3 covers 16 residues. CDR3: CASSPSGEGPYNEQFF. Written as DNA, the CDR3 is TGTGCCAGCAGCCCTTCTGGGGAGGGGCCCTACAATGAGCAGTTCTTC. The whole variable domain, filled in from reference TRBV11-3 and TRBJ2-1, reads EAGVVQSPRYKIIEKKQPVAFWCNPISGHNTLYWYLQNLGQGPELLIRYENEEAVDDSQLPKDRFSAERLKGVDSTLKIQPAELGDSAVYLCASSPSGEGPYNEQFFGPGTRLTVL.

This chain uses TRBV5-6 with TRBJ2-1; either TRBD1 or TRBD2 may supply D (5 bases each). The CDR3 is 16 amino acids. V was trimmed by 1 base and J by 3 bases, leaving 14 bases between them. Germline lookup yields CDR1 SGHDT and CDR2 YYEEEE. The CDR3 sequence is CASSLRGVTDYNEQFF. The CDR3 DNA reads TGTGCCAGCAGCTTGAGAGGGGTCACGGACTACAATGAGCAGTTCTTC.

With regard to this clone: The same CDR3 also results from other DNA sequences found in this sample. The rearrangement joins TRBV5-1 to TRBJ2-3, with D perhaps matching TRBD1 or TRBD2 (5 bases each). Per germline, CDR1 SGHRS and CDR2 YFSETQ. This CDR3 contains 15 residues. V dropped 0 bases and J dropped 0 bases, with 8 bases sitting between them. CDR3: CASSLAGTSTDTQYF. The DNA for the CDR3 is TGCGCCAGCAGCTTGGCCGGGACCAGCACAGATACGCAGTATTTT.

Only one count was recorded for this clone. V gene TRBV6-6 combines with J gene TRBJ1-4; D not resolved. Germline V CDR1 and CDR2: MNHNY, SVGAGI (reference sequence). The CDR3 has 16 amino acids. Trimming stripped 6 bases from V and 3 bases from J, with 17 bases between. CDR3 in DNA: TGTGCCAGCAGAGGATGGGGTGGGCGGGCTAATGAAAAACTGTTTTTT. Its protein product is CASRGWGGRANEKLFF.

About this clone: Just one base apart from a much larger clone, this may be a read error. The chain recombines TRBV6-1 with TRBJ2-2; D gene uncertain. The CDR3 totals 12 residues. Trimming stripped 6 bases from V and 4 bases from J, with 6 bases between. CDR1 is MNHNS, CDR2 SASEGT, per germline. The CDR3 is CASSRVTGELFF. The CDR3, as DNA: TGTGCCAGCAGCCGGGTCACCGGGGAGCTGTTTTTT.

The chain links TRBV29-1 to TRBJ1-2, with D possibly TRBD1 on 5 matching bases. The V gene's germline CDR1 is SQVTM and CDR2 ANQGSEA. The CDR3 contains 12 residues. This CDR3 is CGSRGQTAGYTF. The CDR3 coding sequence is TGCGGTTCCCGGGGCCAGACTGCTGGCTACACCTTC.

CDR3 sequence reads: CASSQSGGNYNEQFF. DNA of the CDR3: TGTGCCAGCAGTCAAAGCGGGGGGAACTACAATGAGCAGTTCTTC. The chain uses TRBV28 and TRBJ2-1; 9 nucleotides match TRBD2. The J segment lost 3 bases and the V segment lost 5 bases, leaving 5 bases of the junction unmatched. The germline CDR1 and CDR2 sequences are MDHEN and SYDVKM. CDR3 length: 15 residues.

This chain joins TRBV6-5 and TRBJ2-7, with TRBD2 as a possible D gene (7 bases). Germline V gene lookup returns CDR1 MNHEY and CDR2 SVGAGI. Trimming cost V 5 bases and J 3 bases, with 17 bases left between them. The CDR3 has 15 amino acids. The CDR3 DNA follows: TGTGCCAGCAGTCCCGGGGGGCCAGGGTTCTACGAGCAGTACTTC. As protein: CASSPGGPGFYEQYF.

The V and J genes are TRBV19 and TRBJ1-1, with D hard to call. Trimming took 4 bases from V and 9 from J, leaving 15 bases between them. The CDR3 consists of 13 residues. Germline CDR1 reads LNHDA; CDR2 reads SQIVND (reference sequence). CDR3 sequence (DNA): TGTGCCAGTAGTACGACCTTCGGCACGCAAGCTTTCTTT. Translating gives CASSTTFGTQAFF.

The V gene is TRBV6-5, the J gene TRBJ2-3; perhaps TRBD2 as D (5 bases). The CDR3 extends over 14 amino acids. Trimming left V 6 bases short and J 0 bases short, with 10 bases between. Germline assignment: CDR1 MNHEY and CDR2 SVGAGI. Here the CDR3 reads CASSSGVSTDTQYF. Here the CDR3 DNA reads TGTGCCAGCAGCTCCGGGGTGAGCACAGATACGCAGTATTTT.

The chain couples TRBV6-4 to TRBJ2-6; the D is unclear. The CDR3 has 19 residues. Trimming removed 0 bases from V and 0 bases from J, with 15 bases in between. The germline V gene encodes CDR1 MRHNA and CDR2 SNTAGT. For the CDR3, the DNA is TGTGCCAGCAGTGACTCCCCAAGGCCTTCGGCCTCTGGGGCCAACGTCCTGACTTTC. Protein: CASSDSPRPSASGANVLTF.

V gene TRBV2 combines with J gene TRBJ2-3; the D is unclear. The CDR3 has 14 amino acids. V dropped 7 bases and J dropped 0 bases, with 11 bases sitting between them. Germline CDR1 SNHLY, CDR2 FYNNEI. DNA of the CDR3: TGTGCCAGCAAGGCATATTCTAGCACAGATACGCAGTATTTT. Residues: CASKAYSSTDTQYF.

The V and J genes are TRBV6-5 and TRBJ2-2; no firm D call. This CDR3 has 14 residues. CDR1 is MNHEY and CDR2 is SVGAGI in the germline V gene. V shed 5 bases and J shed 3 bases, with 10 bases lying between them. CDR3 in DNA: TGTGCCAGCAGTCCCAAACAATACACCGGGGAGCTGTTTTTT. Translating it yields CASSPKQYTGELFF.

DNA of the CDR3: TGCGCCAGCAACGTCCTGGGGTCAAACTATGGCTACACCTTC. This translates into CASNVLGSNYGYTF. The chain uses TRBV5-1 and TRBJ1-2; D is uncertain. The V and J ends lost 6 bases and 2 bases respectively, with 14 bases between them. Per the germline V gene, CDR1 is SGHRS and CDR2 is YFSETQ. There are 14 residues in the CDR3. Filled out from reference TRBV5-1 and TRBJ1-2, the complete variable domain reads KAGVTQTPRYLIKTRGQQVTLSCSPISGHRSVSWYQQTPGQGLQFLFEYFSETQRNKGNFPGRFSGRQFSNSRSEMNVSTLELGDSALYLCASNVLGSNYGYTFGSGTRLTVV.

This chain joins TRBV6-1 and TRBJ1-6; D is unresolved. The CDR3 contains 15 residues. In germline, CDR1 is MNHNS, CDR2 SASEGT. V gave up 4 bases and J gave up 4 bases, with 11 bases separating them. In DNA form, the CDR3 reads TGTGCCAGCAGTGCGGCAGGACCTTATAATTCACCCCTCCACTTT. This codes for CASSAAGPYNSPLHF.

The chain links TRBV19 to TRBJ2-2, with 7 bases aligning to TRBD1. Germline loops: CDR1 LNHDA, CDR2 SQIVND (reference sequence). J gave up 8 bases and V 4 bases, and 10 bases lay outside the gene matches. The CDR3 spans 15 residues. This CDR3 reads CASSTGDSPRGELFF. DNA of the CDR3: TGTGCCAGTAGTACAGGGGACAGCCCTCGGGGGGAGCTGTTTTTT.

The chain joins TRBV6-5 to TRBJ2-7; perhaps TRBD2 as D (6 bases). V was clipped by 2 bases and J by 2 bases, with 10 bases between them. Germline CDR1 MNHEY, CDR2 SVGAGI. The CDR3 length is 14 residues. The CDR3 nucleotides are TGTGCCAGCAGTTACCCGGGCGGGGCCTACGAGCAGTACTTC. Amino acid sequence: CASSYPGGAYEQYF.

The chain has TRBV28 and TRBJ2-1; D gene ambiguous. This CDR3 is built from 14 residues. V was clipped by 1 base and J by 6 bases, with 10 bases between them. In germline, CDR1 is MDHEN, CDR2 SYDVKM. The CDR3 nucleotides are TGTGCCAGCAGTTTATTTGCGCGAGCCAATGAGCAGTTCTTC. It codes for CASSLFARANEQFF.